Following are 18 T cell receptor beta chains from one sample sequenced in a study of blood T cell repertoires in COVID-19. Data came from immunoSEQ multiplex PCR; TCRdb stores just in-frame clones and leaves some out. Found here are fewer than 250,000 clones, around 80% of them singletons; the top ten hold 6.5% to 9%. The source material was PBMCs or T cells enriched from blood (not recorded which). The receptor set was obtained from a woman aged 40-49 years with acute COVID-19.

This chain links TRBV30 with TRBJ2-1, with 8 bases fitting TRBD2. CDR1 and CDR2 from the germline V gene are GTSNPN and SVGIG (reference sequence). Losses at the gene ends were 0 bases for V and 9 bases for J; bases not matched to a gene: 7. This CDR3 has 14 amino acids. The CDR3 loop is CAWSVSPAGGEQFF. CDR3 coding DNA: TGTGCCTGGAGTGTATCCCCTGCGGGAGGTGAGCAGTTCTTC. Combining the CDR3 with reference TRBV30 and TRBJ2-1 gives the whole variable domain SQTIHQWPATLVQPVGSPLSLECTVEGTSNPNLYWYRQAAGRGLQLLFYSVGIGQISSEVPQNLSASRPQDRQFILSSKKLLLSDSGFYLCAWSVSPAGGEQFFGPGTRLTVL.

As DNA, the CDR3 is TGTGCCAGCAGCTTGAACGGAGAACCCAGCTCCTACGAGCAGTACTTC. This codes for CASSLNGEPSSYEQYF. This chain connects TRBV5-6 to TRBJ2-7; D gene unclear. The CDR3 length is 16 residues. Germline-derived CDR1 and CDR2 are SGHDT and YYEEEE. Trimming removed 1 base from V and 0 bases from J, with 14 bases in between. Full variable domain (missing parts from reference TRBV5-6 and TRBJ2-7): DAGVTQSPTHLIKTRGQQVTLRCSPKSGHDTVSWYQQALGQGPQFIFQYYEEEERQRGNFPDRFSGHQFPNYSSELNVNALLLGDSALYLCASSLNGEPSSYEQYFGPGTRLTVT.

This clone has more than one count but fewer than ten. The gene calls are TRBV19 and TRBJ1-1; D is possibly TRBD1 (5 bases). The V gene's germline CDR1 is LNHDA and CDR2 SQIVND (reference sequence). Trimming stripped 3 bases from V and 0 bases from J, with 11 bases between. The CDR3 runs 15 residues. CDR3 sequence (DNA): TGTGCCAGTAGTATTCGGACGGACATGAACACTGAAGCTTTCTTT. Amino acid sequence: CASSIRTDMNTEAFF.

CDR3 amino acids: CASSSYDRVGYNEQFF. Here the CDR3 DNA reads TGTGCCAGCAGTTCTTACGACAGGGTAGGCTACAATGAGCAGTTCTTC. The rearrangement uses TRBV27 and TRBJ2-1, with TRBD1 matching over 7 bases. The CDR3 sequence is 16 residues long. The V and J ends lost 4 bases and 3 bases, in that order; junction bases with no gene match: 9. Per germline, CDR1 MNHEY and CDR2 SMNVEV (reference sequence).

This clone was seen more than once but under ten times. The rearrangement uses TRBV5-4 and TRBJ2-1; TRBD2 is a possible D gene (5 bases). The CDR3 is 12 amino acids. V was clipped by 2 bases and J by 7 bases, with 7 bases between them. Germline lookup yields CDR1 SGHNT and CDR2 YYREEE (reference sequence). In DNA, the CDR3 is TGTGCCAGCAGCTTCGACTATAATGAGCAGTTCTTC. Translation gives CASSFDYNEQFF.

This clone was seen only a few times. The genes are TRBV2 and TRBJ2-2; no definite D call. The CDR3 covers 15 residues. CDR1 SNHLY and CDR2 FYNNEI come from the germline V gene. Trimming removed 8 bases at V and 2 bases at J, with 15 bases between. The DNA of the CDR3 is TGTGCCAGCCAAATGGAGTACTCTAACACCGGGGAGCTGTTTTTT. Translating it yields CASQMEYSNTGELFF.

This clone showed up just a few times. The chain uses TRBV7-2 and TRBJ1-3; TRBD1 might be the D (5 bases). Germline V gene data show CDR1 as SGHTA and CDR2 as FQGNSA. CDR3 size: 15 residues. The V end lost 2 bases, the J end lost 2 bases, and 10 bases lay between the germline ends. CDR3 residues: CASSLSRGAGNTIYF. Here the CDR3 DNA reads TGTGCCAGCAGCTTAAGCCGGGGGGCTGGAAACACCATATATTTT.

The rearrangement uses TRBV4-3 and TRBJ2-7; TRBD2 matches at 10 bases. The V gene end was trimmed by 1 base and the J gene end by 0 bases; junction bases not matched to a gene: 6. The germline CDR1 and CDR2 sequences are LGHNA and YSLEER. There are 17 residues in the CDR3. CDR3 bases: TGCGCCAGCAGCCAAGTGACTCTAGCGGGAGCCTCCTACGAGCAGTACTTC. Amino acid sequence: CASSQVTLAGASYEQYF.

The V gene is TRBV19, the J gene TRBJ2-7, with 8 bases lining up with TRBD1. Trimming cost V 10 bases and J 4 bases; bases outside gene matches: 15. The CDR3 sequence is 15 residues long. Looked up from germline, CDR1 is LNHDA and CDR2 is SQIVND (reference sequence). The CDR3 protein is CATRGPKRGNYEQYF. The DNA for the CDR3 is TGTGCCACCAGGGGGCCGAAACGCGGCAATTACGAGCAGTACTTC. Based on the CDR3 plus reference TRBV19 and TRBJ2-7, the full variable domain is DGGITQSPKYLFRKEGQNVTLSCEQNLNHDAMYWYRQDPGQGLRLIYYSQIVNDFQKGDIAEGYSVSREKKESFPLTVTSAQKNPTAFYLCATRGPKRGNYEQYFGPGTRLTVT.

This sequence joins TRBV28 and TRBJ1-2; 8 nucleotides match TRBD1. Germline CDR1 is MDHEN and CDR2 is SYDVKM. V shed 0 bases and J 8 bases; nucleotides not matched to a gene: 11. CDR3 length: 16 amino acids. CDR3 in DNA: TGTGCCAGCAGTTTATGGGGACAGGCACCCAAGAGGGGCTACACCTTC. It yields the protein CASSLWGQAPKRGYTF.

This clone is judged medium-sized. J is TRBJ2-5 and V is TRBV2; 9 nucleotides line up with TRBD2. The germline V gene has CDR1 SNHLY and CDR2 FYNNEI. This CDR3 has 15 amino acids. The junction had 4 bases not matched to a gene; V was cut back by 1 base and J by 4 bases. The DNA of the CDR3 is TGTGCCAGCAGTGAAGGGGCGGGACTAGCAGAGACCCAGTACTTC. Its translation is CASSEGAGLAETQYF.

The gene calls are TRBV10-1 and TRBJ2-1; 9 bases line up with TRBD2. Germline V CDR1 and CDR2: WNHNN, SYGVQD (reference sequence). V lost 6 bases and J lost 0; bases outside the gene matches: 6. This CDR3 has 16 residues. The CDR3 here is CASSPSGDTSYNEQFF. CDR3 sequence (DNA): TGCGCCAGCAGCCCTAGCGGGGATACCTCCTACAATGAGCAGTTCTTC.

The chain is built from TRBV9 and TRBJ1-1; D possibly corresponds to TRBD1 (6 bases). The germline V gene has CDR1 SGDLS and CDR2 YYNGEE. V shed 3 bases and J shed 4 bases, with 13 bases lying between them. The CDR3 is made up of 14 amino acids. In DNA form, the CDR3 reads TGTGCCAGCAGCGCGGACAGTTGGGGCACTGAAGCTTTCTTT. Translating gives CASSADSWGTEAFF.

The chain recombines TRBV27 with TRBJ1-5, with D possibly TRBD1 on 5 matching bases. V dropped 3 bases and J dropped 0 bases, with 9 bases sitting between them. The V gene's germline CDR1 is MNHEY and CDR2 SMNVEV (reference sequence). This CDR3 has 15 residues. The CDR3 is CASSLGGNSNQPQHF. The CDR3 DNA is TGTGCCAGCAGTTTGGGGGGAAATAGCAATCAGCCCCAGCATTTT.

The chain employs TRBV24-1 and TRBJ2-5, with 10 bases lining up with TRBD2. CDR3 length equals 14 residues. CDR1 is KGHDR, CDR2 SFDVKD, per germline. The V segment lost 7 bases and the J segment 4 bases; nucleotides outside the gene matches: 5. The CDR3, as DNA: TGTGCCACCAGCAGCGGGAGGGCCGCAGAGACCCAGTACTTC. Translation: CATSSGRAAETQYF.

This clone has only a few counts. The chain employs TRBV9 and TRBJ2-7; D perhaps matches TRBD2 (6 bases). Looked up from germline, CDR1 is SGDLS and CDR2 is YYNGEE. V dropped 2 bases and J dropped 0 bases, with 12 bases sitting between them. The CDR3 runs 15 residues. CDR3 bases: TGTGCCAGCAGCGTCGGGACTCTTAGCTCCTACGAGCAGTACTTC. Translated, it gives CASSVGTLSSYEQYF.

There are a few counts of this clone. The CDR3 nucleotides read TGTGCCAGCAGTTTGGGGCAGGGGTCGGACACCGGGGAGCTGTTTTTT. Translation: CASSLGQGSDTGELFF. V gene TRBV28 combines with J gene TRBJ2-2, with TRBD1 as a possible D gene (6 bases). The CDR3 has 16 residues. V was clipped by 3 bases and J by 3 bases, with 14 bases between them. CDR1 MDHEN and CDR2 SYDVKM come from the germline V gene.

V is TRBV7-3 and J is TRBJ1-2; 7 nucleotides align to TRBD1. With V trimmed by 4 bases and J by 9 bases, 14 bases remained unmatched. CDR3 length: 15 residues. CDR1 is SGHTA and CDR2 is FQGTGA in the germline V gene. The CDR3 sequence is CASSSRQGRIFSYTF. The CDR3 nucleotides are TGTGCCAGCAGCTCAAGACAGGGCCGGATTTTCAGCTACACCTTC.